This T cell receptor (beta chain) stems from a study of neurological immune-mediated disorders. The unsorted libraries had their origin in 2 million PBMCs stored at -80 C. Study-level findings and limits: HTLV-1-associated myelopathy had the most TCR clonal expansion, while multiple sclerosis had the least, a level that fell below healthy controls. Because no CDR3 amino acid sequences were shared across subjects by expanded clones, private repertoires were suggested in all groups.

In its sample, this clonotype was seen many times. As yet, its antigen is unknown. The J segment lost 2 bases and the V segment lost 4 bases, leaving 9 bases of the junction unmatched. The length of the CDR3 is 16 residues. Germline V gives CDR1 LGHNA, CDR2 YSLEER. It was by 5'RACE with 10-nucleotide random UMIs that the cDNA was made. MiXCR, run by TCRdb on the 5' RACE reads, gives a single entry per CDR3 protein. The sample contains 25,000 to 35,000 distinct CDR3 sequences, around 10% of which appear only once. This receptor was obtained from a woman aged 55-70 years in good health. J is TRBJ2-7 and V is TRBV4-3; 9 bases align to TRBD2. The material sequenced was PBMCs. The CDR3 loop reads CASSPAASGETYEQYF. The CDR3, as DNA: TGCGCCAGCAGCCCCGCGGCTAGCGGGGAGACCTACGAGCAGTACTTC.